This entry describes one T cell receptor beta chain. In the authors' methods: Reference gene primer amplification gave nucleated cell count estimates. The protocol was immunoSEQ multiplex PCR, while the TCRdb copy is restricted to in-frame clones and leaves out a portion. The D gene and trimming were derived from the DNA, and the V and J assignments and clone size from that table. Here the sample spans some 68,000 clones, about 85% being singletons. Trimming stripped 5 bases from V and 1 base from J, with 14 bases between. CDR3 length: 15 residues. Germline V lookup: CDR1 SGHAT, CDR2 FQDESV (reference sequence). The source of the sample is a study of blood T cell repertoires in COVID-19.

Sequenced material: peripheral blood. The genes are TRBV11-1 and TRBJ2-5, with D possibly TRBD1 on 6 matching bases. The sequence derives from a woman aged 50 to 60 with COVID-19, enrolled during active disease. The CDR3 nucleotides read TGTGCCAGCAGCCCCGGGACAACCTTCCAAGAGACCCAGTACTTC. Translation: CASSPGTTFQETQYF.